This TCR beta chain comes out of a study of naive and memory T cell subsets. General study points: Findings for naive and memory subsets could not be checked against ground truth. Possibly reflecting memory cells re-expressing CD45RA, a few larger clonotypes occurred in naive repertoires, especially CD8.

Only a few counts were recorded for this clonotype. Its antigen is unknown. An equimolar mix of two oligonucleotides served as the beta constant-region primer for TRBC1 and TRBC2. The ligated cDNA underwent four PCR rounds using SP2 and nested alpha and beta constant-region primers. TCRdb itself ran the UMI-ligation and nested PCR reads through MiXCR, one entry per CDR3 protein. The sample contains about 150,000 distinct CDR3 sequences, about 20% of which appear only once. The TCR originated in a human donor in good health. Sequencing was carried out using naive CD4+ T cells from blood.

CDR3 DNA sequence: TGTGCCAGCAGGGAGGGAGGTGACAATGAGCAGTTCTTC. This gives the protein CASREGGDNEQFF. The chain carries TRBV6-2 or TRBV6-3 and TRBJ2-1, with a possible D match to TRBD2 (6 bases). The CDR3 is made up of 13 amino acids. The germline gives CDR1 MNHEY, CDR2 SVGEGT. Trimming removed 6 bases at V and 5 bases at J, with 11 bases between.